Each of the 31 T cell receptor beta chains below was sequenced from the same sample in a study of shared clonotypes between healthy human individuals. Here immunoSEQ multiplex PCR was the method, and the copy in TCRdb shows in-frame clones only, minus some. The top ten clones hold more than 1.5% of a sample with about 2.1 million clones, roughly 95% of them seen once. Terminally differentiated effector memory CD45RA+ cells were left out of the naive CD8 fraction, which was CD45RO-negative and positively selected for CCR7. Material for sequencing was naive CD8+ T cells from PBMCs. The origin of the receptors is a man aged 18 to 29 in good health. Some clones in this sample may be carry-over from other donors' samples.

The V gene is TRBV13, the J gene TRBJ2-5; 11 bases align to TRBD2. This CDR3 comprises 16 residues. V lost 4 bases, J lost 5 bases, and 9 bases stayed unmatched. The germline CDR1 and CDR2 sequences are PRHDT and FYEKMQ (reference sequence). CDR3 amino acids: CASSSGTSGRRETQYF. The CDR3 DNA is TGTGCCAGCAGCTCCGGGACTAGCGGACGGAGGGAGACCCAGTACTTC.

The rearrangement uses TRBV18 and TRBJ2-5; D gene uncertain. Trimming stripped 0 bases from V and 4 bases from J, with 12 bases between. Germline loops: CDR1 KGHSH, CDR2 LQKENI. The CDR3 consists of 15 residues. CDR3 DNA sequence: TGTGCCAGCTCACCACCTCCGGGCAAGTCAGAGACCCAGTACTTC. Translated, it gives CASSPPPGKSETQYF.

This clone was seen a single time. Other DNA sequences within the sample encode an identical CDR3. The chain employs TRBV6-6 and TRBJ1-1, with TRBD1 as a possible D gene (5 bases). The germline V gene encodes CDR1 MNHNY and CDR2 SVGAGI (reference sequence). Trimming took 2 bases from V and 3 from J, leaving 7 bases between them. This CDR3 spans 13 amino acids. The CDR3 sequence is CASSYGGDTEAFF. The CDR3 region has the DNA TGTGCCAGCAGTTACGGGGGGGACACTGAAGCTTTCTTT.

The J gene is TRBJ1-2, the V gene TRBV4-1; the D gene is possibly TRBD1 (6 bases). Germline CDR1 MGHRA, CDR2 YSYEKL. The ends were cut back, 8 bases at V and 5 bases at J, with 12 bases in the middle. The CDR3 has 12 amino acids. CDR3 DNA sequence: TGCGCCAGCCGGGGAGGGGGGTATGGCTACACCTTC. Its translation is CASRGGGYGYTF.

This chain joins TRBV7-9 and TRBJ1-2; D is perhaps TRBD1 (5 bases). V was cut by 5 bases and J by 2 bases, with 18 bases left in between. The length of the CDR3 is 16 residues. CDR1 and CDR2 from the germline V gene are SEHNR and FQNEAQ (reference sequence). The CDR3: CASSAREKTANYGYTF. The CDR3 region has the DNA TGTGCCAGCAGCGCTAGGGAGAAGACAGCAAACTATGGCTACACCTTC.

The V gene is TRBV7-9, the J gene TRBJ1-6; D possibly corresponds to TRBD1 (5 bases). The CDR3 loop spans 15 amino acids. Trimming pared 5 bases from V and 7 bases from J, leaving 15 bases between. Looked up from germline, CDR1 is SEHNR and CDR2 is FQNEAQ (reference sequence). The CDR3 sequence: CASSPPRGENSPLHF. DNA of the CDR3: TGTGCCAGCAGCCCTCCTCGGGGGGAGAATTCACCCCTCCACTTT. Filled out from reference TRBV7-9 and TRBJ1-6, the complete variable domain reads DTGVSQNPRHKITKRGQNVTFRCDPISEHNRLYWYRQTLGQGPEFLTYFQNEAQLEKSRLLSDRFSAERPKGSFSTLEIQRTEQGDSAMYLCASSPPRGENSPLHFGNGTRLTVT.

This clone has just one count. The chain has TRBV7-2 and TRBJ2-5, with 8 bases lining up with TRBD1. The ends lost 5 bases at V and 5 bases at J; junction bases unmatched: 4. The CDR3 extends over 13 amino acids. The V gene's germline CDR1 is SGHTA and CDR2 FQGNSA. The CDR3 DNA reads TGTGCCAGCAGCGACAGGGGCCGGGAGACCCAGTACTTC. Amino acids: CASSDRGRETQYF.

The chain uses TRBV6-5 and TRBJ2-7; TRBD1 matches 9 bases. Germline CDR1 reads MNHEY; CDR2 reads SVGAGI. This CDR3 comprises 12 residues. The trim removed 10 bases at V and 2 bases at J, leaving 3 bases unmatched. The CDR3 DNA follows: TGTGCCACAGGGACAGGGACCTACGAGCAGTACTTC. Protein sequence: CATGTGTYEQYF.

This chain connects TRBV28 to TRBJ2-1; 8 bases are a match to TRBD2. Germline trimming cut 2 bases from V and 1 base from J; bases unmatched to any gene: 4. This CDR3 has 16 amino acids. Per germline, CDR1 MDHEN and CDR2 SYDVKM. The CDR3 DNA reads TGTGCCAGCAGTTTAATCGCTAGCGGGTCCTACAATGAGCAGTTCTTC. Amino acid sequence: CASSLIASGSYNEQFF.

The chain recombines TRBV19 with TRBJ1-5, with 9 bases lining up with TRBD1. The CDR3 is 19 amino acids. The junction had 11 bases not matched to a gene; V was cut back by 2 bases and J by 0 bases. CDR1 is LNHDA, CDR2 SQIVND, per germline (reference sequence). DNA for the CDR3: TGTGCCAGTAGTATACAGGGACAGGGTTCGATTTATAGCAATCAGCCCCAGCATTTT. It specifies CASSIQGQGSIYSNQPQHF.

The chain has TRBV2 and TRBJ2-3; D is unclear. The CDR3 is made up of 15 amino acids. The V end lost 6 bases, the J end lost 4 bases, and 17 bases lay between the germline ends. Germline V gives CDR1 SNHLY, CDR2 FYNNEI. The CDR3 spells CASRSRVGPADTQYF. In DNA, the CDR3 is TGTGCCAGCAGATCTCGGGTTGGCCCTGCAGATACGCAGTATTTT.

Details on this clone: Other DNA sequences of this sample code for an identical CDR3. The chain uses TRBV4-1 and TRBJ1-3; 7 positions agree with TRBD1. The trim removed 2 bases at V and 1 base at J, leaving 2 bases unmatched. This CDR3 region has 15 residues. The germline CDR1 and CDR2 sequences are MGHRA and YSYEKL. The CDR3 spells CASSQTGDSGNTIYF. CDR3 DNA sequence: TGCGCCAGCAGCCAAACAGGGGATTCTGGAAACACCATATATTTT.

The chain combines TRBV7-2 with TRBJ2-7; 8 nucleotides line up with TRBD1. This CDR3 is 16 amino acids long. V was pared by 1 base and J by 3 bases, with 8 bases of the junction left unmatched. Per germline, CDR1 SGHTA and CDR2 FQGNSA. The CDR3: CASSLGARTGSYEQYF. CDR3 bases: TGTGCCAGCAGCTTAGGGGCTCGGACAGGGAGCTACGAGCAGTACTTC.

The chain combines TRBV9 with TRBJ2-3; TRBD2 matches 12 bases. The CDR3 totals 21 residues. Germline CDR1 is SGDLS and CDR2 is YYNGEE. V dropped 3 bases and J dropped 0; count of bases not matched to a gene: 17. For the CDR3, the DNA is TGTGCCAGCAGCGCCCCATACAGGAGAACTGGACTAGCGGGGAGCACAGATACGCAGTATTTT. This sequence encodes CASSAPYRRTGLAGSTDTQYF.

The chain has TRBV6-6 and TRBJ2-2; D gene uncertain. The germline V gene encodes CDR1 MNHNY and CDR2 SVGAGI (reference sequence). The CDR3 is made up of 14 amino acids. V was cut by 8 bases and J by 5 bases, with 15 bases left in between. The DNA for the CDR3 is TGTGCCAGCTGCCGAACACCAGCTACCGGGGAGCTGTTTTTT. It codes for CASCRTPATGELFF.

The chain combines TRBV4-2 with TRBJ2-2; D is possibly TRBD1 or TRBD2 (5 bases each). V was cut by 4 bases and J by 4 bases, with 10 bases left in between. The germline V gene encodes CDR1 LGHNA and CDR2 YNFKEQ. CDR3 length equals 14 residues. The DNA for the CDR3 is TGTGCCAGCAGCCTCACTGGGGGCACCGGGGAGCTGTTTTTT. This sequence encodes CASSLTGGTGELFF.

The gene calls are TRBV18 and TRBJ2-4; perhaps TRBD1 as D (6 bases). Trimming shortened V by 3 bases and J by 5 bases, and 8 bases separated the two germline ends. CDR3 length: 13 residues. Germline-derived CDR1 and CDR2 are KGHSH and LQKENI. The CDR3 reads CASSPTGQNIQYF. The CDR3 DNA follows: TGTGCCAGCTCACCGACAGGCCAAAACATTCAGTACTTC.

The CDR3 protein is CAGGTGDYNEQFF. In DNA form, the CDR3 reads TGTGCCGGAGGGACAGGGGATTACAATGAGCAGTTCTTC. The chain has TRBV6-1 and TRBJ2-1; 10 bases agree with TRBD1. Germline V lookup: CDR1 MNHNS, CDR2 SASEGT. The CDR3 has 13 amino acids. Trimming removed 11 bases from V and 4 bases from J; junction bases left unmatched: 5.

The chain employs TRBV20-1 and TRBJ2-5; D may be TRBD1 (6 bases). Per the germline V gene, CDR1 is DFQATT and CDR2 is SNEGSKA (reference sequence). The CDR3 extends over 11 amino acids. CDR3 bases: TGCCTCCTCAGGGGCCGTAAGGCCCAGTACTTC. It codes for CLLRGRKAQYF.

CDR3 residues: CASSSQHGESTEAFF. CDR3 sequence (DNA): TGTGCCAGCAGCTCCCAACACGGGGAGAGCACTGAAGCTTTCTTT. V usage is TRBV7-3 and J usage is TRBJ1-1; D is unclear. The germline V gene has CDR1 SGHTA and CDR2 FQGTGA. Trimming cost V 4 bases and J 4 bases, with 16 bases left between them. The CDR3 runs to 15 residues.

This chain connects TRBV10-2 to TRBJ2-1; D is uncertain. This CDR3 spans 13 amino acids. Trimming removed 2 bases at V and 7 bases at J, with 9 bases between. The germline V gene has CDR1 WSHSY and CDR2 SAAADI. The DNA of the CDR3 is TGCGCCAGCAGTGAGAGTCGGCGTAATGAGCAGTTCTTC. Its protein is CASSESRRNEQFF.

J is TRBJ2-2 and V is TRBV27; 9 nucleotides agree with TRBD2. Per germline, CDR1 MNHEY and CDR2 SMNVEV (reference sequence). J gave up 7 bases and V 4 bases, and 7 bases lay outside the gene matches. The CDR3 consists of 15 residues. The CDR3 loop reads CASSSLAGAVGELFF. For the CDR3, the DNA is TGTGCCAGCAGTTCCTTAGCGGGAGCGGTCGGGGAGCTGTTTTTT.

The chain has TRBV25-1 and TRBJ2-1, with TRBD1 as a possible D gene (6 bases). Trimming stripped 8 bases from V and 3 bases from J, with 17 bases between. The CDR3 contains 15 residues. CDR1 and CDR2 (germline): MGHDK, SYGVNS. In DNA form, the CDR3 reads TGTGCCAGCCACATCAGTCAGGGGCACTACAATGAGCAGTTCTTC. Its translation: CASHISQGHYNEQFF.

The rearrangement uses TRBV4-1 and TRBJ2-7; perhaps TRBD1 as D (6 bases). The CDR3 runs 19 residues. Germline assignment: CDR1 MGHRA and CDR2 YSYEKL. The V end lost 1 base, the J end lost 3 bases, and 25 bases lay between the germline ends. The CDR3 loop is CASSQGSPPVLGRGYEQYF. The CDR3 coding sequence is TGCGCCAGCAGCCAAGGTTCGCCCCCAGTTTTAGGCAGGGGCTACGAGCAGTACTTC.

V and J are TRBV13 and TRBJ2-7; 9 nucleotides align to TRBD2. The germline CDR1 and CDR2 sequences are PRHDT and FYEKMQ (reference sequence). The junction had 7 bases not matched to a gene; V was cut back by 4 bases and J by 0 bases. This CDR3 is built from 16 residues. CDR3 bases: TGTGCCAGCAGCTCCCGATATAGCGGGAGCTCCTACGAGCAGTACTTC. It encodes CASSSRYSGSSYEQYF.

The rearrangement joins TRBV6-5 to TRBJ2-7, with D unresolved. Germline V CDR1 and CDR2: MNHEY, SVGAGI. Trimming removed 0 bases from V and 7 bases from J, with 10 bases in between. This CDR3 has 13 amino acids. Here the CDR3 reads CASSYSGFGEQYF. The CDR3 nucleotides read TGTGCCAGCAGTTACTCGGGGTTTGGGGAGCAGTACTTC.

Concerning this clone itself: A much larger clone differs from this one at a single base, so this may be a read error. The rearrangement links TRBV11-2 to TRBJ2-1, with D unresolved. This CDR3 contains 12 residues. V was cut by 0 bases and J by 5 bases, with 2 bases left in between. CDR1 and CDR2 (germline): SGHAT, FQNNGV. CDR3 nucleotides: TGTGCCAGCAGCTTAGATCACAATGAGCAGTTCTTC. This sequence encodes CASSLDHNEQFF.

The chain combines TRBV5-1 with TRBJ2-2; D unclear. Trimming took 6 bases from V and 0 from J, leaving 6 bases between them. Germline CDR1 and CDR2: SGHRS and YFSETQ. The CDR3 runs to 13 residues. In DNA form, the CDR3 reads TGCGCCAGCAACAGACCGAACACCGGGGAGCTGTTTTTT. Protein: CASNRPNTGELFF.

This chain connects TRBV11-2 to TRBJ2-1; D is possibly TRBD1 (5 bases). CDR1 SGHAT and CDR2 FQNNGV come from the germline V gene. This CDR3 spans 15 amino acids. The V end was cut by 0 bases, the J end by 0 bases, with 6 bases between. The CDR3 reads CASSLEGVSYNEQFF. The CDR3 DNA sequence: TGTGCCAGCAGCTTAGAAGGGGTCTCCTACAATGAGCAGTTCTTC.

V gene TRBV19 combines with J gene TRBJ2-7, with TRBD2 matching 9 bases. This CDR3 comprises 15 residues. Germline V gene data show CDR1 as LNHDA and CDR2 as SQIVND (reference sequence). Losses at the gene ends were 6 bases for V and 5 bases for J; bases not matched to a gene: 11. This CDR3 reads CASSPIAAGGHEQYF. CDR3 coding DNA: TGTGCCAGTAGCCCCATCGCTGCGGGAGGGCACGAGCAGTACTTC. Based on the CDR3 plus reference TRBV19 and TRBJ2-7, the full variable domain is DGGITQSPKYLFRKEGQNVTLSCEQNLNHDAMYWYRQDPGQGLRLIYYSQIVNDFQKGDIAEGYSVSREKKESFPLTVTSAQKNPTAFYLCASSPIAAGGHEQYFGPGTRLTVT.

The chain has TRBV11-2 and TRBJ1-4; D not resolved. The V end lost 0 bases, the J end lost 10 bases, and 15 bases lay between the germline ends. Germline assignment: CDR1 SGHAT and CDR2 FQNNGV. This CDR3 comprises 15 residues. The CDR3 reads CASSLDPGIAGKLFF. In DNA form, the CDR3 reads TGTGCCAGCAGCTTAGATCCGGGGATTGCTGGAAAACTGTTTTTT.